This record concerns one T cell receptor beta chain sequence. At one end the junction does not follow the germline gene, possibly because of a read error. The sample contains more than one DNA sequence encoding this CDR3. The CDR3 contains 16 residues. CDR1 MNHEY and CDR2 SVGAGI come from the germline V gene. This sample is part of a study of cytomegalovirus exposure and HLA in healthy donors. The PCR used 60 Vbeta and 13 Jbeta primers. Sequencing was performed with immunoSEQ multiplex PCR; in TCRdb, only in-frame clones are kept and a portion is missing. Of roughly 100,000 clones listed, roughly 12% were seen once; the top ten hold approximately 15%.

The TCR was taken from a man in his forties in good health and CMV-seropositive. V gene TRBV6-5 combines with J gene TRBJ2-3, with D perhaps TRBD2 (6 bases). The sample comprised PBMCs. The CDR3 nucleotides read TGCGCCAGCAGTTACTCGGGGGAGGCTGGCACAGATACGCAGTATTTT. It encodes CASSYSGEAGTDTQYF.